These 32 T cell receptor beta chains share one sample of origin, sequenced in a study of CD8 T cells in Susac syndrome. Random hexamers were used to reverse transcribe about 0.5 to 1 ug of RNA. TCRdb ran MiXCR on the immunoSEQ multiplex PCR reads and lists one entry per CDR3 protein. This table holds some 300,000 distinct CDR3 sequences, roughly 90% found once. Sequencing was carried out using CD8+ T cells from PBMCs. These receptors were collected from a human donor with multiple sclerosis.

This chain links TRBV4-3 with TRBJ2-2; tentatively, D is TRBD2 (6 bases). V was clipped by 6 bases and J by 4 bases, with 21 bases between them. The CDR3 is 17 residues long. Germline-derived CDR1 and CDR2 are LGHNA and YSLEER. The CDR3 DNA follows: TGCGCCAGCAGTGCGGAGCGGAGACTAGTCTTCACCGGGGAGCTGTTTTTT. Amino acids: CASSAERRLVFTGELFF.

The rearrangement joins TRBV18 to TRBJ1-1; no definite D call. V lost 0 bases to trimming and J lost 6 bases, with 8 bases between them. This CDR3 has 13 residues. Germline loops: CDR1 KGHSH, CDR2 LQKENI. This CDR3 is CASSPPAASEAFF. The CDR3, as DNA: TGTGCCAGCTCACCACCGGCAGCCTCTGAAGCTTTCTTT.

V and J are TRBV5-5 and TRBJ2-7; 12 nucleotides line up with TRBD2. The CDR3 has 16 residues. The germline V gene encodes CDR1 SGHKS and CDR2 YYEKEE (reference sequence). V trimming: 4 bases; J trimming: 3 bases; junction bases outside the gene matches: 8. The CDR3 coding sequence is TGTGCCAGCAGCCCGTGGACTAGCGGGGAGCGCTACGAGCAGTACTTC. Protein product: CASSPWTSGERYEQYF.

The J gene is TRBJ2-7, the V gene TRBV9, with 10 bases that match TRBD2. The CDR3 covers 16 residues. J was trimmed by 2 bases and V by 0 bases; bases with no gene match: 5. CDR1 and CDR2 (germline): SGDLS, YYNGEE. CDR3 sequence (DNA): TGTGCCAGCAGCGTAGGAGTAGCGGGGGGAGCCTACGAGCAGTACTTC. Its translation: CASSVGVAGGAYEQYF.

This clonotype appeared a single time. The rearrangement uses TRBV11-3 and TRBJ1-5; perhaps TRBD1 as D (5 bases). The V and J ends lost 10 bases and 0 bases respectively, with 10 bases between them. Germline CDR1 reads SGHNT; CDR2 reads YENEEA. The CDR3 is 13 residues long. The CDR3 reads CATRGFSNQPQHF. For the CDR3, the DNA is TGTGCCACAAGGGGATTTAGCAATCAGCCCCAGCATTTT.

This chain connects TRBV29-1 to TRBJ2-2; D is uncertain. The CDR3 is made up of 13 amino acids. V lost 3 bases to trimming and J lost 1 base, with 6 bases between them. Germline CDR1 SQVTM, CDR2 ANQGSEA. The CDR3 protein is CSVEWGNTGELFF. DNA for the CDR3: TGCAGCGTTGAGTGGGGGAACACCGGGGAGCTGTTTTTT.

The chain has TRBV4-2 and TRBJ2-7, with TRBD2 identical over 9 bases. The CDR3 is 16 amino acids. The germline gives CDR1 LGHNA, CDR2 YNFKEQ. V was clipped by 0 bases and J by 2 bases; unmatched bases: 5. The CDR3 nucleotides are TGTGCCAGCAGCCAAGAACCTAGCGGGACCCCCTACGAGCAGTACTTC. As protein: CASSQEPSGTPYEQYF.

CDR3 amino acids: CASRGSADTQYF. CDR3 nucleotide sequence: TGTGCCAGCAGGGGGTCGGCGGATACGCAGTATTTT. The J gene is TRBJ2-3, the V gene TRBV9; D is unclear. Germline CDR1 and CDR2: SGDLS and YYNGEE. V lost 5 bases and J 6 bases, leaving 10 bases between the germline ends. The CDR3 has 12 residues.

The gene calls are TRBV27 and TRBJ2-7; no firm D call. Per the germline V gene, CDR1 is MNHEY and CDR2 is SMNVEV (reference sequence). This CDR3 has 13 amino acids. Trimming took 3 bases from V and 2 from J, leaving 8 bases between them. The chain's CDR3 is CASSFGRAYEQYF. As DNA, the CDR3 is TGTGCCAGCAGTTTCGGACGGGCCTACGAGCAGTACTTC.

The chain is built from TRBV7-3 and TRBJ2-1; TRBD2 aligns across 8 bases. With V trimmed by 5 bases and J by 5 bases, 11 bases remained unmatched. The CDR3 contains 16 residues. CDR1 is SGHTA, CDR2 FQGTGA, per germline. Written as DNA, the CDR3 is TGTGCCAGCAGCGCACCCCCGGGACTAGGTCACAATGAGCAGTTCTTC. Its protein is CASSAPPGLGHNEQFF.

The chain carries TRBV9 and TRBJ1-1; a possible D gene is TRBD1 (6 bases). The V and J ends lost 4 bases and 1 base respectively, with 14 bases between them. Per the germline V gene, CDR1 is SGDLS and CDR2 is YYNGEE. This CDR3 has 15 residues. CDR3 protein: CASSPSGTPNTEAFF. CDR3 DNA sequence: TGTGCCAGCAGCCCTTCAGGGACACCGAACACTGAAGCTTTCTTT.

The chain recombines TRBV4-3 with TRBJ2-7; no clear D. The CDR3 is 16 amino acids. Trimming cost V 0 bases and J 3 bases, with 15 bases left between them. The germline gives CDR1 LGHNA, CDR2 YSLEER. In nucleotides, the CDR3 is TGCGCCAGCAGCCAAGATGTCCTCAGACGACGCTACGAGCAGTACTTC. Translating it yields CASSQDVLRRRYEQYF.

V usage is TRBV7-9 and J usage is TRBJ2-7, with D maybe TRBD2 (5 bases). Trimming left V 3 bases short and J 5 bases short, with 5 bases between. The germline CDR1 and CDR2 sequences are SEHNR and FQNEAQ (reference sequence). The CDR3 sequence is 11 residues long. CDR3 protein: CASSFSDEQYF. The CDR3, as DNA: TGTGCCAGCAGCTTTAGCGACGAGCAGTACTTC.

The chain couples TRBV19 to TRBJ2-2; maybe TRBD2 (6 bases). The CDR3 has 15 amino acids. The ends were cut back, 3 bases at V and 6 bases at J, with 14 bases in the middle. Germline assignment: CDR1 LNHDA and CDR2 SQIVND (reference sequence). The CDR3 sequence: CASSIFGGTAGELFF. The CDR3 DNA reads as TGTGCCAGTAGTATTTTCGGCGGGACCGCCGGGGAGCTGTTTTTT.

The rearrangement joins TRBV2 to TRBJ2-7; D gene uncertain. CDR3 length: 17 residues. Trimming left V 2 bases short and J 0 bases short, with 17 bases between. CDR1 is SNHLY and CDR2 is FYNNEI in the germline V gene. The CDR3 loop reads CASSETFGLGSSYEQYF. For the CDR3, the DNA is TGTGCCAGCAGTGAAACATTCGGGCTAGGAAGCTCCTACGAGCAGTACTTC.

The rearrangement uses TRBV28 and TRBJ2-3; the D is unclear. The V end was cut by 5 bases, the J end by 4 bases, with 16 bases between. This CDR3 is built from 15 residues. Per germline, CDR1 MDHEN and CDR2 SYDVKM. The CDR3 DNA follows: TGTGCCAGCAGTCCTCCTTTTACGGGCGCAGATACGCAGTATTTT. Translation: CASSPPFTGADTQYF.

The chain employs TRBV4-2 and TRBJ2-1; TRBD2 matches at 8 bases. The length of the CDR3 is 14 residues. Per germline, CDR1 LGHNA and CDR2 YNFKEQ. The ends lost 8 bases at V and 5 bases at J; junction bases unmatched: 8. The DNA for the CDR3 is TGTGCCAGCGCCCCGGGACTAGAGGACAATGAGCAGTTCTTC. Its protein product is CASAPGLEDNEQFF.

The chain is built from TRBV20-1 and TRBJ2-7; 7 nucleotides match TRBD2. There are 13 residues in the CDR3. V lost 2 bases, J lost 3 bases, and 4 bases stayed unmatched. CDR1 is DFQATT and CDR2 is SNEGSKA in the germline V gene (reference sequence). CDR3 bases: TGCAGTGCTAGACGGGCTAGCGGCTACGAGCAGTACTTC. Residues: CSARRASGYEQYF.

This chain uses TRBV6-2 or TRBV6-3 with TRBJ2-3, with D unresolved. This CDR3 spans 13 amino acids. Germline CDR1 MNHEY, CDR2 SVGEGT. V was pared by 3 bases and J by 4 bases, with 8 bases between. CDR3 nucleotides: TGTGCCAGCAGTTATCTTGACCCAGATACGCAGTATTTT. Translation gives CASSYLDPDTQYF.

This clonotype occurred once. V is TRBV12-3 or TRBV12-4 and J is TRBJ2-7; tentative D call: TRBD2 (6 bases). The germline V and J ends were trimmed by 7 bases and 2 bases, with 18 bases remaining between them. This CDR3 spans 15 amino acids. CDR3 sequence (DNA): TGTGCCAGCACCCCATCTATCGGGAGCCCCTACGAGCAGTACTTC. Its translation is CASTPSIGSPYEQYF.

This sequence joins TRBV19 and TRBJ1-6; TRBD1 agrees at 9 bases. Germline CDR1 is LNHDA and CDR2 is SQIVND (reference sequence). This CDR3 comprises 17 residues. With V trimmed by 6 bases and J by 8 bases, 14 bases remained unmatched. The CDR3 bases are TGTGCCAGTAGCGAGCTACCGGGGACAGGGCTGTATTCACCCCTCCACTTT. Its protein product is CASSELPGTGLYSPLHF.

This sequence joins TRBV27 and TRBJ1-1; D gene unclear. With 6 bases removed from V and 4 bases from J, the gap between germline ends came to 15 bases. The germline gives CDR1 MNHEY, CDR2 SMNVEV (reference sequence). The CDR3 length is 14 residues. For the CDR3, the DNA is TGTGCCAGCAGCAGTGGAAGTCGGGGCACTGAAGCTTTCTTT. This translates into CASSSGSRGTEAFF.

The chain links TRBV20-1 to TRBJ2-7; D is uncertain. The V gene lost 2 bases and the J gene lost 0 bases, with 8 bases spanning the gap. The germline V gene encodes CDR1 DFQATT and CDR2 SNEGSKA (reference sequence). This CDR3 region has 13 residues. CDR3 nucleotide sequence: TGCAGTGCTAGACCCCTGAGCTCCTACGAGCAGTACTTC. Its translation is CSARPLSSYEQYF.

The chain links TRBV7-9 to TRBJ2-2; D gene unclear. The ends were cut back, 4 bases at V and 0 bases at J, with 18 bases in the middle. CDR1 is SEHNR, CDR2 FQNEAQ, per germline (reference sequence). The CDR3 contains 18 residues. The CDR3 loop reads CASSYTTLRIANTGELFF. CDR3 in DNA: TGTGCCAGCAGCTATACGACACTCCGTATCGCGAACACCGGGGAGCTGTTTTTT.

This clonotype was observed a single time. J is TRBJ1-4 and V is TRBV5-8, with TRBD1 as a possible D gene (5 bases). The V gene lost 9 bases and the J gene lost 4 bases, with 16 bases spanning the gap. The length of the CDR3 is 14 residues. CDR1 and CDR2 (germline): SGHTS, YDEGEE. The CDR3 protein is CATPWGGRNEKLFF. In DNA form, the CDR3 reads TGTGCCACCCCCTGGGGCGGGCGTAATGAAAAACTGTTTTTT. Drawing the rest from reference TRBV5-8 and TRBJ1-4, the complete variable domain is EAGVTQSPTHLIKTRGQQATLRCSPISGHTSVYWYQQALGLGLQFLLWYDEGEERNRGNFPPRFSGRQFPNYSSELNVNALELEDSALYLCATPWGGRNEKLFFGSGTQLSVL.

The chain has TRBV5-6 and TRBJ2-2; unclear D gene. The V and J ends lost 0 bases and 5 bases respectively, with 14 bases between them. This CDR3 region has 16 residues. The germline V gene has CDR1 SGHDT and CDR2 YYEEEE. CDR3 region: CASSLETVLGTGELFF. Here the CDR3 DNA reads TGTGCCAGCAGCTTGGAAACGGTCCTTGGGACCGGGGAGCTGTTTTTT.

This clonotype was detected only once. V usage is TRBV4-3 and J usage is TRBJ1-2; TRBD1 might be the D (6 bases). Trimming took 4 bases from V and 7 from J, leaving 22 bases between them. Per the germline V gene, CDR1 is LGHNA and CDR2 is YSLEER. The CDR3 loop spans 16 amino acids. This chain's CDR3 is CASSLGQYTDSRGYTF. Here the CDR3 DNA reads TGCGCCAGCAGCCTCGGACAGTACACGGATTCCCGTGGCTACACCTTC.

This chain connects TRBV5-5 to TRBJ2-7, with a weak D call TRBD1 (5 bases). The CDR3 loop spans 13 amino acids. Trimming cost V 2 bases and J 6 bases, with 12 bases left between them. Germline CDR1 SGHKS, CDR2 YYEKEE (reference sequence). DNA for the CDR3: TGTGCCAGCAGCTTCCCAGGGTCAGGCGAGCAGTACTTC. It codes for CASSFPGSGEQYF.

The sample holds a few counts of this clonotype. The rearrangement joins TRBV5-1 to TRBJ2-7; the match to TRBD1 covers 7 bases. Germline loops: CDR1 SGHRS, CDR2 YFSETQ. CDR3 length: 15 amino acids. With V trimmed by 6 bases and J by 1 base, 10 bases remained unmatched. The CDR3 DNA reads as TGCGCCAGCACATCCACGGGACAGAGGTCCTACGAGCAGTACTTC. It specifies CASTSTGQRSYEQYF.

V is TRBV4-1 and J is TRBJ2-1; 12 bases agree with TRBD2. V dropped 2 bases and J dropped 7; count of bases not matched to a gene: 12. Looked up from germline, CDR1 is MGHRA and CDR2 is YSYEKL. The CDR3 is 18 amino acids. The CDR3 sequence is CASSQHYLAGGPLNEQFF. In DNA, the CDR3 is TGCGCCAGCAGCCAACACTACCTAGCGGGAGGGCCACTTAATGAGCAGTTCTTC.

The V gene is TRBV27, the J gene TRBJ1-5; D is possibly TRBD1 (5 bases). Germline assignment: CDR1 MNHEY and CDR2 SMNVEV (reference sequence). The ends were cut back, 1 base at V and 1 base at J, with 11 bases in the middle. The CDR3 is 16 residues long. CDR3 residues: CASSLYGGLSNQPQHF. In nucleotides, the CDR3 is TGTGCCAGCAGTTTATATGGGGGTTTAAGCAATCAGCCCCAGCATTTT.

This chain connects TRBV2 to TRBJ2-1; tentatively, D is TRBD2 (6 bases). V gave up 4 bases and J gave up 6 bases, with 10 bases separating them. This CDR3 spans 13 amino acids. Germline V gene lookup returns CDR1 SNHLY and CDR2 FYNNEI. The chain's CDR3 is CASSVGTSNEQFF. Here the CDR3 DNA reads TGTGCCAGCAGTGTAGGGACTTCCAATGAGCAGTTCTTC.